The present TCR beta chain was sequenced within a study of beta chain features in type 1 diabetes. The isolated RNA, all of it, was reverse transcribed, so expressed TCRB transcripts were what got sequenced. Here immunoSEQ multiplex PCR was the method, and the copy in TCRdb shows in-frame clones only, minus some. The data show roughly 300,000 clones, about 14% seen once. Germline CDR1 reads SGHAT; CDR2 reads FQNNGV. The CDR3 runs to 14 residues. V dropped 4 bases and J dropped 8 bases, with 15 bases sitting between them. This chain connects TRBV11-2 to TRBJ2-1; D is possibly TRBD2 (6 bases). The sequence was obtained from a man aged 30 to 45 in good health. Sample: central memory CD4+ T cells from blood. CDR3 sequence reads: CASSSTGSFYEQFF. The CDR3 DNA reads TGTGCCAGCAGCTCTACCGGGAGTTTCTATGAGCAGTTCTTC.